This T cell receptor beta chain was recovered during a study of OX40 agonist ivuxolimab in advanced cancers. At the level of the whole study: The costimulatory receptor OX40 (CD134) was targeted by ivuxolimab, a fully human IgG2 agonistic monoclonal antibody. Intravenous ivuxolimab was administered to patients every 2 weeks at six dose levels: 0.01, 0.1, 0.3, 1.5, 3 and 10 mg/kg. Of the 50 or so patients in dose escalation, some 19 had hepatocellular carcinoma, some 15 had melanoma, 9 had renal cell carcinoma and 9 had head and neck cancer. In the dose-escalation cohort, around four fifths of patients were male, and the mean age was 60 years with a range of roughly 20 to 80. Prior anti-PD-1, anti-PD-L1 or anti-CTLA-4 therapy was permitted, and 30% to 50% of dose-escalation patients had received checkpoint inhibitors. Three dose-escalation patients achieved partial responses, one with hepatocellular carcinoma and two with cutaneous melanoma. The point of sequencing TCRbeta in the periphery was to test whether ivuxolimab changed TCR sequence diversity and drove clonal T-cell expansion. The paper describes the monotherapy dose-escalation part (N ≈ 52 patients) of the phase I trial of ivuxolimab.

To sequence the TCRbeta CDR3 region, genomic DNA was isolated from the sorted cells. The immunoSEQ Assay was used to sequence the TCRbeta CDR3 regions. The immuneACCESS repertoire file appears here via TCRdb, limited to in-frame rearrangements. These files lack a portion of the clones; in checked studies, under half of the deficit traces to unresolved V genes, and the cause of the others is not known. For this sample there are around 18,000 clones; around 86% appear just once. The ten largest make up 25% to 35% of the sample. Remarks on this clone: This receptor's antigen is unknown. No base quality values were provided; no much bigger clone lies one nucleotide off.

Patients with a history of autoimmune disease or receiving systemic immunosuppression were excluded from the trial. In every dose cohort, peripheral blood was drawn for TCR sequencing at baseline, cycle 4 day 1, and cycle 7 day 1. Samples were obtained from an open-label, multicenter, first-in-human phase I dose-escalation trial of ivuxolimab. Adults with locally advanced or metastatic melanoma, renal cell carcinoma, hepatocellular carcinoma or head and neck squamous cell carcinoma were enrolled in the trial. Before TCR sequencing, CD4+ and CD8+ T cells were separately sorted from peripheral blood. Overall results and qualifications from the work: Low levels of normalized T-cell clonal expansion were also seen in some patients who did not respond. At doses from 0.1 to 3.0 mg/kg, clonal expansion was seen in both CD4+ and CD8+ blood T cells between baseline and week 6. In the 0.1-3.0 mg/kg groups, partial responders were among the patients with the lowest normalized peripheral clonal expansion, particularly in CD8+ T cells. After ivuxolimab, more expanded clones were found on average in CD8+ T cells than in CD4+ T cells. The antigen specificity of the peripheral T cells that underwent clonal expansion was not determined.

From a lookup of the germline V gene, CDR1 and CDR2 are SQVTM and ANQGSEA. Germline trimming: 0 bases from V, 9 bases from J; junction bases outside gene matches: 10. Reading from cysteine to phenylalanine, the CDR3 counts 16 amino acids. The read is trimmed to its CDR3 DNA, 48 bases read in frame from base 1. Here the chain combines TRBV29-1 and TRBJ2-1, with 11 bases in between that match TRBD2. This receptor was identified in an adult with an advanced solid tumor such as melanoma, head and neck, liver or kidney cancer. The sample in question was CD4+ or CD8+ T cells sorted from blood, obtained in a trial of the OX40 agonist ivuxolimab. The CDR3 protein sequence reads: CSVEDPLAGEFGEQFF. In nucleotides, the sequence is TGCAGCGTTGAAGACCCACTAGCGGGAGAGTTTGGTGAGCAGTTCTTC.